This TCR beta chain originates from a study of regulatory T cells in long-lasting Graves disease. Time point specified: newly diagnosed GD, antithyroid drugs for less than 3 months. Extracted RNA from PBMCs served as the source of the TCR library. Building the TCR beta libraries relied on iRepertoire HTBI primers, and CDR3 regions underwent Arm-PCR. TCRdb reprocessed the multiplex PCR reads via MiXCR and lists one record per CDR3 protein. The sample carries roughly 440,000 distinct CDR3 sequences, less than 20% recorded once. Trimming pared 3 bases from V and 3 bases from J, leaving 15 bases between. The CDR3 totals 15 residues. Germline V CDR1 and CDR2: SEHNR, FQNEAQ (reference sequence). The same sample was also studied in work on T cells in Graves' hyperthyroidism and ophthalmopathy. From that report: Graves' hyperthyroidism showing no ophthalmopathy progression within 18 months was considered stable. It was uncontrolled infection, other autoimmune disease, pregnancy or lactation that excluded patients. Among thyroid clonotypes expanded above 0.001, most also appeared in blood.

This TCR derives from a woman under 30 with Graves disease. V is TRBV7-9 and J is TRBJ2-7; the D gene is possibly TRBD2 (5 bases). Sequencing was performed on peripheral blood mononuclear cells (PBMCs), taken at new diagnosis, from a patient treated with antithyroid drugs. This chain's CDR3 is CASSFPRGFDYEQYF. CDR3 coding DNA: TGTGCCAGCAGCTTCCCCCGGGGTTTTGACTACGAGCAGTACTTC.